Listed below are T cell receptor beta chains from one sample, sequenced in a study of T cell changes during pregnancy in multiple sclerosis. The method was immunoSEQ multiplex PCR; TCRdb's version includes in-frame clones alone and lacks a portion of them. The sample has tens of thousands of clones, 90% to 95% seen once. The material sequenced was peripheral blood, taken in the first trimester of pregnancy. The receptors derive from a female donor in good health, enrolled as a control in a pregnancy study. Both conserved end residues are part of each CDR3. The D gene is left open where the match is weak. Expanded clones are given a class, and other clones once, few, many or no size at all.

once,TRBV6-5,14,-,TRBJ1-6,CASSDGGDNSPLHF,TGTGCCAGCAGTGATGGGGGGGATAATTCACCCCTCCACTTT
-,TRBV30,10,-,TRBJ1-2,CAWGAPGYTF,TGTGCCTGGGGGGCGCCCGGCTACACCTTC
-,TRBV27,14,TRBD2,TRBJ2-7,CASNPSGLPYEQYF,TGTGCCAGCAACCCTAGCGGGCTACCCTACGAGCAGTACTTC
-,TRBV5-1,15,-,TRBJ2-1,CASRSGRATYNEQFF,TGCGCCAGCAGGTCCGGAAGAGCGACCTACAATGAGCAGTTCTTC
-,TRBV30,14,-,TRBJ1-5,CAWGEGKGIQPQHF,TGTGCCTGGGGGGAGGGGAAGGGGATTCAGCCCCAGCATTTT
-,TRBV4-2,17,TRBD1,TRBJ1-3,CASSQEGTALSGNTIYF,TGTGCCAGCAGCCAAGAAGGGACAGCCCTCTCTGGAAACACCATATATTTT
-,TRBV2,14,-,TRBJ2-5,CASSPQGIQETQYF,TGTGCCAGCAGTCCTCAGGGGATTCAAGAGACCCAGTACTTC
-,TRBV5-1,14,-,TRBJ1-3,CATRPELNGNTIYF,TGCGCCACCCGACCGGAGCTGAACGGAAACACCATATATTTT
-,TRBV30,13,TRBD1,TRBJ2-7,CAWRLIRDRGLYF,TGTGCCTGGAGGTTGATCCGGGACAGGGGACTGTACTTC
-,TRBV18,13,-,TRBJ2-1,CASSPQRYNEQFF,TGTGCCAGCTCACCTCAACGGTACAATGAGCAGTTCTTC
-,TRBV29-1,12,-,TRBJ2-7,CSVRSGGYEQYF,TGCAGCGTTCGGTCAGGGGGGTACGAGCAGTACTTC
-,TRBV10-3,12,-,TRBJ2-3,CAIMAGSDTQYF,TGTGCCATCATGGCGGGGTCCGATACGCAGTATTTT
-,TRBV10-3,12,-,TRBJ2-7,CAISGQSYEQYF,TGTGCCATCAGTGGACAGTCCTACGAGCAGTACTTC
-,TRBV14,12,-,TRBJ2-3,CASSQAADTQYF,TGTGCCAGCAGCCAAGCAGCAGATACGCAGTATTTT
-,TRBV2,15,TRBD2,TRBJ2-1,CASSEAGLAGNEQFF,TGTGCCAGCAGTGAAGCGGGGCTAGCGGGGAATGAGCAGTTCTTC
-,TRBV27,16,-,TRBJ2-1,CASSPSGAGTYNEQFF,TGTGCCAGCAGTCCCTCAGGGGCAGGGACATACAATGAGCAGTTCTTC
-,TRBV5-1,15,TRBD2,TRBJ2-2,CASCSGSLGTGELFF,TGCGCCAGCTGTAGCGGGAGTCTCGGGACCGGGGAGCTGTTTTTT
-,TRBV19,15,TRBD2,TRBJ2-7,CASTPTREGRYEQYF,TGTGCCAGTACTCCCACGCGGGAGGGCCGGTACGAGCAGTACTTC
-,TRBV29-1,15,TRBD1,TRBJ1-2,CSTSWGGTGEYGYTF,TGCAGCACCTCTTGGGGAGGGACAGGGGAATATGGCTACACCTTC
few,TRBV4-1,17,-,TRBJ1-3,CASSLRSGGQSGNTIYF,TGCGCCAGCAGCCTACGGTCGGGCGGGCAGTCTGGAAACACCATATATTTT
-,TRBV15,14,-,TRBJ1-3,CATSMEGSGNTIYF,TGTGCCACCAGCATGGAGGGATCTGGAAACACCATATATTTT
-,TRBV7-2,13,-,TRBJ2-5,CASSLGERETQYF,TGTGCCAGCAGCTTAGGGGAGAGGGAGACCCAGTACTTC
once,TRBV19,15,-,TRBJ2-7,CASSIPPGAAAEQYF,TGTGCCAGTAGTATCCCGCCAGGGGCCGCCGCCGAGCAGTACTTC
-,TRBV2,14,TRBD1,TRBJ2-5,CASRTRTGSETQYF,TGTGCCAGCCGGACGCGGACAGGGTCCGAGACCCAGTACTTC
-,TRBV9,17,TRBD2,TRBJ2-1,CASSTSGTSGGNNEQFF,TGTGCCAGCAGCACGTCCGGGACTAGCGGGGGGAACAATGAGCAGTTCTTC
-,TRBV7-2,14,-,TRBJ1-3,CASSLAGQGLTIYF,TGTGCCAGCAGCCTCGCCGGGCAGGGACTCACCATATATTTT
-,TRBV5-4,15,TRBD1,TRBJ2-7,CASSLADQGVNEQYF,TGTGCCAGCAGCTTGGCCGACCAGGGGGTAAACGAGCAGTACTTC
-,TRBV7-6,15,-,TRBJ2-3,CASSFGGVGTDTQYF,TGTGCCAGCAGCTTCGGAGGGGTTGGCACAGATACGCAGTATTTT
-,TRBV7-2,15,TRBD2,TRBJ2-5,CASSLWTSGEETQYF,TGTGCCAGCAGCTTATGGACTAGCGGGGAAGAGACCCAGTACTTC
-,TRBV7-8,18,TRBD2,TRBJ2-1,CASSFDGFGGGVVGEQFF,TGTGCCAGCAGCTTCGACGGATTTGGCGGGGGGGTGGTTGGTGAGCAGTTCTTC
-,TRBV13,14,TRBD1,TRBJ2-7,CASSRTIPRGEQYF,TGTGCCAGCAGCCGCACTATTCCCAGGGGGGAGCAGTACTTC
-,TRBV18,13,-,TRBJ1-1,CASSPKQGTEAFF,TGTGCCAGCTCACCGAAACAGGGCACTGAAGCTTTCTTT
-,TRBV5-6,14,-,TRBJ2-2,CASSFPTATGELFF,TGTGCCAGCAGCTTTCCGACAGCCACCGGGGAGCTGTTTTTT
-,TRBV10-3,14,-,TRBJ2-2,CAISEKISTGELFF,TGTGCCATCAGTGAGAAAATCAGCACCGGGGAGCTGTTTTTT
-,TRBV30,13,-,TRBJ1-1,CAWSGGHKTEAFF,TGTGCCTGGAGTGGCGGACACAAAACTGAAGCTTTCTTT
few,TRBV10-2,13,TRBD2,TRBJ2-3,CAISRGGTDTQYF,TGCGCCATAAGTCGGGGGGGCACAGATACGCAGTATTTT
-,TRBV4-1,14,-,TRBJ1-1,CASSLPDSNTEAFF,TGCGCCAGCAGCCTACCGGACAGCAACACTGAAGCTTTCTTT
-,TRBV10-3,15,TRBD1,TRBJ1-2,CAISVVGQGDYGYTF,TGTGCCATCAGTGTCGTTGGACAGGGTGACTATGGCTACACCTTC
-,TRBV19,14,-,TRBJ2-2,CASIREVNTGELFF,TGTGCCAGTATTCGAGAAGTGAACACCGGGGAGCTGTTTTTT
-,TRBV2,14,TRBD1,TRBJ2-7,CASSQTYRGSEQYF,TGTGCCAGCAGCCAAACTTACAGGGGTAGCGAGCAGTACTTC